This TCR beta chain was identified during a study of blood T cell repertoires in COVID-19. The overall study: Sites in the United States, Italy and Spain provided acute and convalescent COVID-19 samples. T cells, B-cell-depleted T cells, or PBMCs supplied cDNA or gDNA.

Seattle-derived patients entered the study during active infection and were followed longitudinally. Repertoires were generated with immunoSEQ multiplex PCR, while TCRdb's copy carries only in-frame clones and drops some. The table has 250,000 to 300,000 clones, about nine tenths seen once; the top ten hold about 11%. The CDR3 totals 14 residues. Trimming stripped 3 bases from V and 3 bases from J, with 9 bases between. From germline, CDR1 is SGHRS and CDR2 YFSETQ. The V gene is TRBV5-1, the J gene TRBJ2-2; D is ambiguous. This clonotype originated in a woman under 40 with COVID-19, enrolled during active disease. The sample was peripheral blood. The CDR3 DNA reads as TGCGCCAGCAGCTCCTCTGGAGACACCGGGGAGCTGTTTTTT. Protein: CASSSSGDTGELFF.